The clone carrying this T cell receptor (beta chain) has only one observation. Germline V gene sequence: CDR1 SGHAT, CDR2 FQNNGV. The CDR3 loop spans 15 amino acids. V lost 5 bases, J lost 1 base, and 13 bases lay in between. The data stem from a study of follicular helper T cells after annual influenza vaccination. Time point in this sample: 2014-2015 season, 7 days after vaccination. Measured with immunoSEQ multiplex PCR; TCRdb has only the in-frame clones, and not every one. The table lists several thousand clones, over 80% of them singletons, with about 2% in the top ten. The receptor's source is an adult who received the influenza vaccine. The chain joins TRBV11-2 to TRBJ2-3; D is possibly TRBD2 (7 bases). The sequenced sample was CXCR5+ CD38- circulating T follicular helper cells from blood, obtained 7 days after influenza vaccination. Subset noted: circulating Tfh, non-naive CD4+CXCR5+PD-1+ (ICOS+CD38+ or ICOS-CD38-). The CDR3 loop reads CASSAAGAGTDTQYF. DNA of the CDR3: TGTGCCAGCAGCGCGGCGGGGGCCGGCACAGATACGCAGTATTTT.